This T cell receptor beta chain was observed in a study of T cells after yellow fever vaccination. Study in general: The SMART-Seq v4 Ultra Low Input method served to prepare the low-cell-number fractions.

Production of TCR cDNA was by 5'RACE template switching, which also added a universal primer site and UMIs. From the 5' RACE reads, TCRdb called clonotypes with MiXCR, one entry per CDR3 protein. In the table there are 500,000 to 700,000 distinct CDR3 sequences, roughly a fifth of which are singletons. Study-level points and caveats: Contamination by abundant bulk-population clonotypes could be present in FACS-sorted repertoires. The secondary response peaked faster, at day 5 versus 15, but was weaker.

As to this clonotype: Its matching antigen is unknown.

Looked up from germline, CDR1 is DFQATT and CDR2 is SNEGSKA (reference sequence). V was trimmed by 2 bases and J by 8 bases, leaving 13 bases between them. The CDR3 totals 12 residues. The V gene is TRBV20-1, the J gene TRBJ2-7; D unclear. The clonotype comes from a man aged 25-45 years who received the YFV17D yellow fever vaccine. This sample comprised PBMCs, obtained 15 days after the yellow fever booster vaccination. For the CDR3, the DNA is TGCAGTGCTAGATATGAAGGGCGGCAGCAGTACTTC. This sequence encodes CSARYEGRQQYF.